Shown below are 27 T cell receptor beta chains from a single sample sequenced in a study of blood T cell repertoires in COVID-19. Repertoires were generated with immunoSEQ multiplex PCR, while TCRdb's copy carries only in-frame clones and drops some. Of 150,000 to 250,000 clones listed, roughly four fifths are singletons. Sequenced input: peripheral blood. All receptors come from a human donor with acute or convalescent COVID-19. The donor label of this sample is uncertain.

V gene TRBV6-1 combines with J gene TRBJ2-4, with 8 nucleotides matching TRBD2. Germline V gene sequence: CDR1 MNHNS, CDR2 SASEGT. This CDR3 is 18 amino acids long. The ends lost 0 bases at V and 2 bases at J; junction bases unmatched: 9. DNA for the CDR3: TGTGCCAGCAGTGAAGCCGGGGGGGGCCTCGTCACCAAAAACATTCAGTACTTC. It encodes CASSEAGGGLVTKNIQYF.

The chain joins TRBV30 to TRBJ1-1; D remains unclear. V lost 1 base, J lost 1 base, and 7 bases lay in between. Germline CDR1 GTSNPN, CDR2 SVGIG (reference sequence). This CDR3 has 13 amino acids. The chain's CDR3 is CAWSGQWNTEAFF. The CDR3 DNA sequence: TGTGCCTGGAGTGGGCAATGGAACACTGAAGCTTTCTTT.

The rearrangement links TRBV5-1 to TRBJ1-1; D call uncertain. The CDR3 spans 14 residues. V dropped 4 bases and J dropped 2 bases, with 12 bases sitting between them. Per germline, CDR1 SGHRS and CDR2 YFSETQ. CDR3: CASSDTAGNTEAFF. In DNA form, the CDR3 reads TGCGCCAGCAGCGACACAGCGGGTAACACTGAAGCTTTCTTT.

The chain couples TRBV12-5 to TRBJ1-1; possibly TRBD1 for D (6 bases). Per the germline V gene, CDR1 is LGHNT and CDR2 is FRNRAP. The CDR3 has 16 amino acids. Trimming stripped 5 bases from V and 5 bases from J, with 21 bases between. CDR3 sequence reads: CASGPSETGRVTEAFF. CDR3 nucleotide sequence: TGTGCTAGTGGTCCATCCGAAACAGGGAGGGTAACTGAAGCTTTCTTT.

This chain connects TRBV11-3 to TRBJ2-1; TRBD2 agrees at 12 bases. This CDR3 region has 16 residues. The germline V gene has CDR1 SGHNT and CDR2 YENEEA. Unmatched junction bases numbered 6, after V lost 4 bases and J lost 5 bases. The CDR3 DNA reads as TGTGCCAGCAGCTCTGGTCTAGCGGGAGGGCACAATGAGCAGTTCTTC. This gives the protein CASSSGLAGGHNEQFF. The entire variable domain, with the rest obtained from reference TRBV11-3 and TRBJ2-1, is as follows: EAGVVQSPRYKIIEKKQPVAFWCNPISGHNTLYWYLQNLGQGPELLIRYENEEAVDDSQLPKDRFSAERLKGVDSTLKIQPAELGDSAVYLCASSSGLAGGHNEQFFGPGTRLTVL.

J is TRBJ2-3 and V is TRBV6-2 or TRBV6-3; 8 bases agree with TRBD1. The CDR3 sequence is 18 residues long. The V and J ends lost 6 bases and 1 base, in that order; junction bases with no gene match: 15. Germline assignment: CDR1 MNHEY and CDR2 SVGEGT. The CDR3: CASSYDRGYQGRTDTQYF. The CDR3 coding sequence is TGTGCCAGCAGCTATGACAGGGGATATCAGGGGCGCACAGATACGCAGTATTTT.

The chain joins TRBV9 to TRBJ1-1; 8 bases map to TRBD1. The CDR3 is 14 residues long. Per germline, CDR1 SGDLS and CDR2 YYNGEE. Trimming took 4 bases from V and 3 from J; bases not matched to a gene: 5. CDR3 sequence reads: CASSPAGGDTEAFF. The CDR3 DNA sequence: TGTGCCAGCAGCCCAGCAGGGGGCGACACTGAAGCTTTCTTT.

This chain connects TRBV14 to TRBJ1-6; TRBD1 aligns across 7 bases. This CDR3 region has 15 residues. CDR1 and CDR2 from the germline V gene are SGHDN and FVKESK. V dropped 4 bases and J dropped 6; count of bases not matched to a gene: 6. The CDR3 protein is CASSPQTGVNSPLHF. CDR3 in DNA: TGTGCCAGCAGCCCGCAAACAGGGGTTAATTCACCCCTCCACTTT.

The V gene is TRBV9, the J gene TRBJ2-5; 8 positions match TRBD1. Germline CDR1 and CDR2: SGDLS and YYNGEE. The CDR3 contains 13 residues. V lost 1 base, J lost 5 bases, and 1 base stayed unmatched. CDR3 sequence reads: CASSVNRGETQYF. In DNA form, the CDR3 reads TGTGCCAGCAGCGTAAACAGGGGGGAGACCCAGTACTTC. Based on the CDR3 plus reference TRBV9 and TRBJ2-5, the full variable domain is DSGVTQTPKHLITATGQRVTLRCSPRSGDLSVYWYQQSLDQGLQFLIQYYNGEERAKGNILERFSAQQFPDLHSELNLSSLELGDSALYFCASSVNRGETQYFGPGTRLLVL.

This chain uses TRBV7-2 with TRBJ2-2, with D possibly TRBD1 on 5 matching bases. The CDR3 is made up of 15 amino acids. V lost 3 bases and J 0 bases, leaving 8 bases between the germline ends. Looked up from germline, CDR1 is SGHTA and CDR2 is FQGNSA. CDR3 in amino acids: CASSFGQANTGELFF. The CDR3 DNA sequence: TGTGCCAGCAGCTTCGGACAAGCGAACACCGGGGAGCTGTTTTTT.

Worth noting for this clone: The same CDR3 is also encoded by other DNA sequences in this sample. The V gene is TRBV5-1, the J gene TRBJ1-6; D is perhaps TRBD1 (5 bases). Trimming shortened V by 2 bases and J by 5 bases, and 8 bases separated the two germline ends. Germline values: CDR1 SGHRS, CDR2 YFSETQ. There are 14 residues in the CDR3. CDR3 in amino acids: CASSLSGDNSPLHF. The CDR3 nucleotides are TGCGCCAGCAGCTTATCGGGGGATAATTCACCCCTCCACTTT.

The chain carries TRBV6-5 and TRBJ2-5; tentative D call: TRBD2 (7 bases). This CDR3 is 13 amino acids long. Deletions cut 5 bases from V and 10 bases from J, with 17 bases between. Germline V gives CDR1 MNHEY, CDR2 SVGAGI. The CDR3 nucleotides are TGTGCCAGCAGTACCGCGGGGGCCCGGGACCAGTACTTC. This translates into CASSTAGARDQYF.

The chain combines TRBV29-1 with TRBJ2-7; tentatively, D is TRBD1 (5 bases). Trimming removed 7 bases at V and 0 bases at J, with 16 bases between. This CDR3 has 14 amino acids. Germline lookup yields CDR1 SQVTM and CDR2 ANQGSEA. The CDR3 sequence: CSASQDPSSYEQYF. The CDR3 region has the DNA TGCAGCGCCTCACAGGACCCAAGCTCCTACGAGCAGTACTTC.

V gene TRBV4-3 combines with J gene TRBJ1-3; no firm D call. The CDR3 consists of 16 residues. The V end lost 2 bases, the J end lost 0 bases, and 11 bases lay between the germline ends. From germline, CDR1 is LGHNA and CDR2 YSLEER. The CDR3 reads CASSQNLLSSGNTIYF. CDR3 nucleotide sequence: TGCGCCAGCAGCCAAAATTTACTTAGCTCTGGAAACACCATATATTTT.

CDR3 nucleotides: TGTGCCACCAGCAGAGATCTGACGGGAGAGCAGTACTTC. Its translation: CATSRDLTGEQYF. The chain carries TRBV15 and TRBJ2-7; weak D call: TRBD2 (5 bases). This CDR3 has 13 amino acids. Trimming pared 0 bases from V and 7 bases from J, leaving 10 bases between. Germline values: CDR1 LNHNV, CDR2 YYDKDF (reference sequence).

The gene calls are TRBV19 and TRBJ2-7, with D uncertain. The V gene lost 0 bases and the J gene lost 0 bases, with 6 bases spanning the gap. Germline V CDR1 and CDR2: LNHDA, SQIVND (reference sequence). The CDR3 is 14 amino acids. Written as DNA, the CDR3 is TGTGCCAGTAGTATAGAGGCAGGCTCCTACGAGCAGTACTTC. It codes for CASSIEAGSYEQYF.

The chain employs TRBV9 and TRBJ1-1; no firm D call. Germline V gene sequence: CDR1 SGDLS, CDR2 YYNGEE. The V end was cut by 0 bases, the J end by 0 bases, with 12 bases between. The CDR3 length is 16 residues. The CDR3 region is CASSVGAGGLNTEAFF. CDR3 bases: TGTGCCAGCAGCGTAGGGGCAGGAGGACTGAACACTGAAGCTTTCTTT.

This clone was observed a single time. V usage is TRBV12-3 or TRBV12-4 and J usage is TRBJ2-1; D unresolved. There are 11 residues in the CDR3. V was cut by 8 bases and J by 6 bases, with 8 bases left in between. CDR3 coding DNA: TGTGCCAGCCAGGCCCGCAATGAGCAGTTCTTC. It codes for CASQARNEQFF.

This rearrangement joins TRBV6-6 to TRBJ1-1, with a tentative D call TRBD1 (6 bases). Germline V CDR1 and CDR2: MNHNY, SVGAGI (reference sequence). The ends were cut back, 2 bases at V and 4 bases at J, with 11 bases in the middle. The CDR3 extends over 14 amino acids. Here the CDR3 reads CASSYTQGPTEAFF. CDR3 nucleotides: TGTGCCAGCAGTTACACGCAGGGGCCCACTGAAGCTTTCTTT.

The chain's CDR3 is CASSINRGSVTEAFF. DNA for the CDR3: TGTGCCAGCTCAATCAACAGGGGCTCTGTCACTGAAGCTTTCTTT. The rearrangement joins TRBV18 to TRBJ1-1, with 7 bases that match TRBD1. The germline CDR1 and CDR2 sequences are KGHSH and LQKENI. J lost 4 bases, V lost 5 bases, and 10 bases had no gene match. This CDR3 contains 15 residues.

J is TRBJ1-3 and V is TRBV7-3; tentatively, D is TRBD1 (5 bases). The CDR3 totals 14 residues. Trimming left V 8 bases short and J 0 bases short, with 11 bases between. Germline-derived CDR1 and CDR2 are SGHTA and FQGTGA. This chain's CDR3 is CASGQGSSGNTIYF. The DNA of the CDR3 is TGTGCCAGCGGCCAGGGTAGCTCTGGAAACACCATATATTTT.

The chain uses TRBV7-2 and TRBJ2-7, with D unresolved. The ends were cut back, 2 bases at V and 6 bases at J, with 14 bases in the middle. This CDR3 is built from 14 residues. Germline V gene data show CDR1 as SGHTA and CDR2 as FQGNSA. The CDR3 spells CASSLPGPRSEQYF. CDR3 DNA: TGTGCCAGCAGCTTACCGGGTCCACGATCCGAGCAGTACTTC.

This chain connects TRBV19 to TRBJ2-3, with a weak D call TRBD2 (6 bases). The CDR3 runs to 14 residues. V was shortened by 9 bases and J by 0 bases, with 13 bases between the two germline ends. CDR1 is LNHDA and CDR2 is SQIVND in the germline V gene (reference sequence). The CDR3, as DNA: TGTGCCAGCGGATCCGGGGGTAGCACAGATACGCAGTATTTT. Translating gives CASGSGGSTDTQYF.

V usage is TRBV27 and J usage is TRBJ1-6; 8 bases match TRBD1. Germline CDR1 MNHEY, CDR2 SMNVEV (reference sequence). Trimming took 6 bases from V and 6 from J; bases not matched to a gene: 1. This CDR3 is 13 amino acids long. This CDR3 is CASSGQGNSPLHF. The DNA of the CDR3 is TGTGCCAGCAGCGGACAGGGTAATTCACCCCTCCACTTT.

The rearrangement joins TRBV9 to TRBJ1-1; 8 bases line up with TRBD1. CDR1 and CDR2 from the germline V gene are SGDLS and YYNGEE. The CDR3 sequence is 15 residues long. V lost 3 bases, J lost 3 bases, and 7 bases stayed unmatched. DNA of the CDR3: TGTGCCAGCAGCGAAACAGGGGGAGACTACACTGAAGCTTTCTTT. This sequence encodes CASSETGGDYTEAFF.

This chain connects TRBV7-9 to TRBJ1-1; D unclear. The germline V gene encodes CDR1 SEHNR and CDR2 FQNEAQ (reference sequence). The CDR3 is made up of 13 amino acids. The V end lost 1 base, the J end lost 5 bases, and 8 bases lay between the germline ends. The CDR3 DNA is TGTGCCAGCAGCTTAGACAGAAAGACTGAAGCTTTCTTT. Its protein product is CASSLDRKTEAFF.

The CDR3 is CASSHRGTDTQYF. The CDR3 DNA is TGTGCCAGTAGTCACAGGGGCACAGATACGCAGTATTTT. V is TRBV19 and J is TRBJ2-3, with D possibly matching TRBD1 (6 bases). The CDR3 loop spans 13 amino acids. Germline CDR1 reads LNHDA; CDR2 reads SQIVND (reference sequence). Trimming shortened V by 5 bases and J by 1 base, and 7 bases separated the two germline ends.